The present T cell receptor (beta chain) was sequenced within a study of Ad26.COV2.S vaccination and SARS-CoV-2 variants (dated by TCRdb to about 2021). Regarding the study in general: Donors in the vaccine arm were drawn from COV1001, a phase I-IIa trial of Ad26.COV2.S in healthy adults that was multicentre, randomized, double-blind and placebo-controlled. Dosing of Ad26.COV2.S was intramuscular, at either 5x10^10 or 1x10^11 viral particles, delivered as one shot or as two shots spaced 56 days apart. TCRbeta repertoire sequencing served as the tool for gauging how specific and how broad the SARS-CoV-2-reactive T cell receptors were following Ad26.COV2.S vaccination. A total of some 30 samples were included in the TCR-sequenced set, comprising around 19 Ad26.COV2.S vaccine recipients, 5 placebo recipients and 8 SARS-CoV-2 convalescent individuals. Trial participants were randomized into five groups of five, in which low-dose or high-dose Ad26.COV2.S was given once or twice, or placebo was given on both occasions. Investigators remained blinded to trial group allocation during experiments and outcome assessment.

The treatment or condition label here, explained by the study, means: some 20 received Ad26.COV2.S at low or high dose, single or two shots; about 5 received placebo; per-sample allocation not given. Repertoires of vaccine and placebo recipients were sequenced from samples taken on day 63 after the first injection. Between 29 July and 7 August 2020, Cohort 1b enrolled 20 to 30 adults aged 18-55 years at one site in Boston, USA. As a vaccine, Ad26.COV2.S was a replication-incompetent adenovirus type 26 vector that expressed a prefusion-stabilized SARS-CoV-2 spike protein derived from the original Wuhan strain. Worth noting for this clone: Its antigen remains unidentified. The input lacks base qualities; no much larger clone sits a single base away.

The immunoSEQ Assay was used to sequence TCRbeta CDR3 regions. After extraction, genomic DNA underwent amplification by bias-controlled multiplex PCR, followed by high-throughput sequencing. The authors processed their data as follows. To quantify the absolute abundance of each unique TCRbeta CDR3 region, sequences were collapsed and filtered. T cell fraction was estimated by normalization of TCRbeta template counts to usable DNA, with usable DNA being measured through amplification of reference genes present in all nucleated cells. Repertoire TCRs were annotated as SARS-CoV-2-specific when V gene, CDR3 amino acid sequence and J gene were exactly matched to a known reactive TCR set. The reference SARS-CoV-2 TCR set was derived from MIRA and filtered for enrichment in COVID-19-positive ImmuneCODE repertoires, a step that removed public or cross-reactive TCRs. Based on the MIRA antigens, annotated TCRs were further analysed at the level of specific ORF or position within ORF. Breadth was defined as annotated unique rearrangements over total unique productive rearrangements; depth was the summed frequency of those rearrangements. Two-sided Wilcoxon rank-sum tests were applied when comparing TCR breadth between groups. What TCRdb holds here is the immuneACCESS table cut down to in-frame rearrangements. Part of the clones is not present; checked against another copy, under half of the missing clones reflect an unresolved V gene, and the others are unexplained. V and J calls and clone size are copied from that table; D and trimming were computed from the DNA. Recorded for this sample are approximately 500,000 clones; roughly nine tenths of them occurred a single time. Jointly, the top ten make up 13% of the sample.

What the study reported, not specific to this receptor: Vaccine and placebo recipients had similar non-spike TCR breadth, a finding consistent with the vaccine containing only spike. Comparing responses between vaccine doses or regimens was not something the study was powered to do. Ad26.COV2.S recipients had higher spike-specific TCR breadth than placebo recipients (P = 0.0014). Substantial breadth of spike-specific CD8+ and CD4+ T cell responses was reported after vaccination. According to the authors, total T cell responses may have been underestimated by the TCR breadth and depth analyses.

The specimen comprised peripheral blood, sampled in a trial of Ad26.COV2.S vaccine versus placebo. The source is a person between 18 and 60 years old who received the Ad26.COV2.S COVID-19 vaccine or a placebo.

The CDR3 has the sequence CASSLIVSSVGDTEAFF. The sequenced DNA: TGTGCCAGCAGTTTAATTGTTAGTTCAGTGGGAGACACTGAAGCTTTCTTT. Recombination joined TRBV28 with TRBJ1-1; too little of a D gene remains to name it. Counted from cysteine to phenylalanine, this CDR3 has 17 amino acids. Only the CDR3 DNA is retained, 51 bases long and in frame from the first base. V lost 2 bases and J lost 3 bases; the stretch between them is 19 bases long. The CDR1 and CDR2 encoded by the germline V gene are MDHEN and SYDVKM.